Included here is one T cell receptor beta chain sequence, with context. The record originates from a study of cytomegalovirus exposure and HLA in healthy donors. Researchers ran the PCR with 60 Vbeta and 13 Jbeta primers. Measured with immunoSEQ multiplex PCR; TCRdb has only the in-frame clones, and not every one. The table has 110,000 or so clones, 65% to 85% seen once. Germline CDR1 SGHRS, CDR2 YFSETQ. This CDR3 is built from 15 residues. Germline trimming cut 4 bases from V and 5 bases from J; bases unmatched to any gene: 11. The sequenced material came from PBMCs. The receptor's source is a man between 50 and 59 years old in good health and CMV-seropositive. The chain links TRBV5-1 to TRBJ2-5; 7 bases fit TRBD1. CDR3 bases: TGCGCCAGCAGCCCAGTCCCGGGACAGAGGGAGACCCAGTACTTC. Its protein is CASSPVPGQRETQYF.